The clone carrying this T cell receptor (beta chain) was recorded many times. Its antigen is still unknown. The data are from a study of response to subunit inactivated influenza vaccine. MiXCR, applied by TCRdb to the RT-PCR reads, yields one record per CDR3 protein. This repertoire shows some 640,000 distinct CDR3 sequences, approximately 15% found once; its top ten account for around 7.3%. After removal of 3 bases from V and 1 base from J, the junction contained 6 bases not matched to a gene. CDR3 length: 15 residues. Germline-derived CDR1 and CDR2 are SGHRS and YFSETQ. Study results and caveats: After each seasonal influenza vaccination, few new T cells are recruited, the authors suggested.

This chain joins TRBV5-1 and TRBJ2-7; 8 positions agree with TRBD1. Here the sequenced sample was PBMCs from blood, taken approximately 15 days before vaccination. This clonotype originated in a man aged 50 or older who received an inactivated influenza vaccine. CDR3 loop: CASSWKGQESYEQYF. In nucleotides, the CDR3 is TGCGCCAGCAGCTGGAAGGGACAGGAATCCTACGAGCAGTACTTC.